This entry describes one TCR beta chain. As yet, its antigen is unknown. The V and J ends lost 3 bases and 4 bases respectively, with 19 bases between them. Germline assignment: CDR1 SNHLY and CDR2 FYNNEI. The CDR3 contains 17 residues. These data come from a study of T cell repertoires in cytomegalovirus infection. For the study at large: Both CMV infection and a matching HLA type were indicated by public TCR beta signatures.

General observations from the study: Totalled public TCR beta family frequency picked out people who carried CMV plus the relevant HLA. In two of eight donors, the top clonotype was HLA-C-restricted CMV-specific.

TCRdb passed the reads through MiXCR, listing each CDR3 protein once. The data show roughly 500,000 distinct CDR3 sequences, with 33% seen just once and 17% held by the top ten. Sequenced here: cultured PBMCs, sampled from culture after CMV antigen stimulation. The V call is TRBV2, the J call TRBJ2-1, with D perhaps matching TRBD2 (6 bases). The sequence was collected from a human donor in good health (CMV status not recorded). Some clones in this sample may be carry-over from other donors' samples. For the CDR3, the DNA is TGTGCCAGCAGTGACTTCTGGGACTCCGTGAAATACAATGAGCAGTTCTTC. Its translation: CASSDFWDSVKYNEQFF.